This T cell receptor (beta chain) was recorded in a study of cytomegalovirus exposure and HLA in healthy donors. Study-wide results and limits: Earlier analysis looked at TCR beta V segments, and most were productive about 87% or about 30% of the time. The authors later found most CMV-associated TCR beta chains appeared HLA-restricted. Rarity characterized most TCR sequences, yet some public TCRs appeared in many donors.

The CDR3 runs 13 residues. V lost 1 base, J lost 4 bases, and 7 bases lay in between. The germline gives CDR1 SGHVS, CDR2 FNYEAQ. Points on this clone: Antigen unknown.

The primer mix had 60 Vbeta and 13 Jbeta primers. Only in-frame clones appear in the TCRdb table, and some are missing; sequencing was by immunoSEQ multiplex PCR. In the table there are 150,000 to 200,000 clones, 77% of which are singletons. Sequencing was done on a sample of PBMCs. The genes are TRBV7-6 and TRBJ1-1; D call uncertain. The clonotype was recovered from a man aged 18 to 30 in good health and CMV-seronegative. In nucleotides, the CDR3 is TGTGCCAGCAGCTTAGTTTCCCTCACTGAAGCTTTCTTT. Its protein is CASSLVSLTEAFF.